The 14 T cell receptor beta chains below all came from one sample that was sequenced in a study of beta chain features in type 1 diabetes. Sequencing targeted expressed TCRB transcripts, as all isolated RNA had been reverse transcribed. TCRdb's table, derived via immunoSEQ multiplex PCR, lists solely in-frame clones and lacks some. The table lists 80,000 to 90,000 clones, about a third of them singletons, with 0.45% in the top ten. The sample taken for sequencing was stem cell memory CD4+ T cells from blood. Receptor source: a woman aged 18-29 years in good health.

The chain joins TRBV27 to TRBJ1-3, with TRBD1 as a possible D gene (5 bases). The V and J ends lost 3 bases and 3 bases respectively, with 15 bases between them. The CDR3 contains 16 residues. Germline lookup yields CDR1 MNHEY and CDR2 SMNVEV (reference sequence). CDR3 loop: CASSLSVRGGGNTIYF. CDR3 coding DNA: TGTGCCAGCAGTTTGTCGGTACGGGGGGGTGGAAACACCATATATTTT.

A single count supports this clone. The chain has TRBV2 and TRBJ2-5, with TRBD1 as a possible D gene (5 bases). Germline CDR1 and CDR2: SNHLY and FYNNEI. The CDR3 extends over 11 amino acids. V was clipped by 8 bases and J by 5 bases, with 9 bases between them. CDR3 in amino acids: CASLGRETQYF. The CDR3 coding sequence is TGTGCCAGCCTGGGGCGCGAGACCCAGTACTTC.

The chain carries TRBV9 and TRBJ2-1; tentatively, D is TRBD2 (5 bases). The CDR3 is 11 amino acids. Per germline, CDR1 SGDLS and CDR2 YYNGEE. Trimming left V 3 bases short and J 8 bases short, with 6 bases between. The DNA for the CDR3 is TGTGCCAGCAGCGCCGGGGATGAGCAGTTCTTC. As protein: CASSAGDEQFF.

This clone was recorded at least ten times. The chain employs TRBV29-1 and TRBJ2-3, with 10 positions matching TRBD1. Trimming cost V 6 bases and J 6 bases; bases outside gene matches: 0. The CDR3 sequence is 11 residues long. Per the germline V gene, CDR1 is SQVTM and CDR2 is ANQGSEA. The CDR3 nucleotides are TGCAGCGTGACAGGGGGCGATACGCAGTATTTT. Translation: CSVTGGDTQYF.

The V and J genes are TRBV6-5 and TRBJ2-3; 7 nucleotides line up with TRBD2. CDR1 is MNHEY, CDR2 SVGAGI, per germline. This CDR3 is 15 amino acids long. Trimming took 5 bases from V and 2 from J; bases not matched to a gene: 7. CDR3: CASSMSGVNTDTQYF. In DNA, the CDR3 is TGTGCCAGCAGTATGAGCGGGGTGAACACAGATACGCAGTATTTT.

This chain links TRBV27 with TRBJ1-2, with a weak D call TRBD1 (6 bases). CDR3 length equals 12 residues. V lost 4 bases and J 8 bases, leaving 11 bases between the germline ends. Per germline, CDR1 MNHEY and CDR2 SMNVEV (reference sequence). The CDR3 coding sequence is TGTGCCAGCAGTTCAGGGGCGGTCGGCTACACCTTC. Its translation: CASSSGAVGYTF.

This chain links TRBV5-4 with TRBJ2-2, with D tentatively TRBD1 (6 bases). Germline loops: CDR1 SGHNT, CDR2 YYREEE (reference sequence). The ends were cut back, 5 bases at V and 1 base at J, with 15 bases in the middle. CDR3 size: 16 residues. The CDR3: CASSSQKTGNTGELFF. CDR3 sequence (DNA): TGTGCCAGCAGTTCTCAGAAGACAGGGAACACCGGGGAGCTGTTTTTT.

This chain connects TRBV4-1 to TRBJ2-2; 9 nucleotides agree with TRBD1. Germline CDR1 is MGHRA and CDR2 is YSYEKL. The CDR3 is 15 amino acids. V shed 5 bases and J 3 bases; nucleotides not matched to a gene: 4. For the CDR3, the DNA is TGCGCCAGCAGCTTGGGACAGGGAGACACCGGGGAGCTGTTTTTT. Its protein product is CASSLGQGDTGELFF.

CDR3 coding DNA: TGTGCTAGGGGCGCAGGGGAGTCACCCCTCCACTTT. Translated: CARGAGESPLHF. The chain has TRBV7-7 and TRBJ1-6, with D tentatively TRBD1 (6 bases). The CDR3 is 12 residues long. Per germline, CDR1 SSHAT and CDR2 FNYEAQ (reference sequence).

In this sample, this clone turned up a few times. V is TRBV5-6 and J is TRBJ2-3; 8 bases match TRBD1. Germline values: CDR1 SGHDT, CDR2 YYEEEE. Losses at the gene ends were 2 bases for V and 5 bases for J; bases not matched to a gene: 7. This CDR3 comprises 15 residues. The CDR3 loop reads CASSFFGQGRDTQYF. In DNA form, the CDR3 reads TGTGCCAGCAGCTTCTTCGGACAGGGCAGAGATACGCAGTATTTT. Full variable domain (outside the CDR3, taken from reference TRBV5-6 and TRBJ2-3): DAGVTQSPTHLIKTRGQQVTLRCSPKSGHDTVSWYQQALGQGPQFIFQYYEEEERQRGNFPDRFSGHQFPNYSSELNVNALLLGDSALYLCASSFFGQGRDTQYFGPGTRLTVL.

CDR3 loop: CASSFMTGIKDEKLFF. As DNA, the CDR3 is TGTGCCAGCAGCTTCATGACAGGAATCAAGGATGAAAAACTGTTTTTT. The chain links TRBV7-2 to TRBJ1-4, with D maybe TRBD1 (6 bases). The V gene's germline CDR1 is SGHTA and CDR2 FQGNSA. This CDR3 contains 16 residues. V was clipped by 3 bases and J by 6 bases, with 17 bases between them.

A few counts support this clone. V and J are TRBV11-2 and TRBJ2-5; 10 nucleotides line up with TRBD2. The CDR3 sequence is 17 residues long. Trimming at V came to 5 bases and at J to 2 bases, leaving 11 bases not matched to a gene. CDR1 SGHAT and CDR2 FQNNGV come from the germline V gene. The CDR3: CASSPRGGLAVQETQYF. Written as DNA, the CDR3 is TGTGCCAGCAGCCCGCGAGGCGGACTAGCGGTACAAGAGACCCAGTACTTC.

This clone was recorded a few times. This chain joins TRBV27 and TRBJ1-2; possible D gene TRBD1, 6 bases. In germline, CDR1 is MNHEY, CDR2 SMNVEV (reference sequence). V lost 0 bases and J 7 bases, leaving 15 bases between the germline ends. The CDR3 contains 15 residues. The CDR3, as DNA: TGTGCCAGCAGTTTATCTCGACAGGCCGGAGGTGGCTACACCTTC. Translation gives CASSLSRQAGGGYTF.

In its sample, this clone was seen a few times. This chain links TRBV25-1 with TRBJ2-5; TRBD2 might be the D (6 bases). The CDR3 runs to 13 residues. V lost 8 bases, J lost 3 bases, and 13 bases lay in between. Per germline, CDR1 MGHDK and CDR2 SYGVNS. The CDR3 coding sequence is TGTGCCAGCGCCCTGGGGGGTGAAGAGACCCAGTACTTC. It is translated as CASALGGEETQYF. The entire variable domain, with the rest obtained from reference TRBV25-1 and TRBJ2-5, is as follows: EADIYQTPRYLVIGTGKKITLECSQTMGHDKMYWYQQDPGMELHLIHYSYGVNSTEKGDLSSESTVSRIRTEHFPLTLESARPSHTSQYLCASALGGEETQYFGPGTRLLVL.